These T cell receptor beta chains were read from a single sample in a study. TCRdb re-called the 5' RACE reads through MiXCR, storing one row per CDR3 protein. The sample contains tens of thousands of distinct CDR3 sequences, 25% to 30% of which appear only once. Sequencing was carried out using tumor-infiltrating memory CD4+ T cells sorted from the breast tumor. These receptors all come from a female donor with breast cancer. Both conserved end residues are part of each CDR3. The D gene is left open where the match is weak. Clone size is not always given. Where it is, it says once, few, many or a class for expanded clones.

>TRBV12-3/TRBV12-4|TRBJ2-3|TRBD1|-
TGTGCCAGCAGTTGGGACAGGGGGGAAGATACGCAGTATTTT
CASSWDRGEDTQYF
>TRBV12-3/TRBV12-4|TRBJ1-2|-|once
TGTGCCAGCAGTTTCTTGGGGACGGCGGACAACTATGGCTACACCTTC
CASSFLGTADNYGYTF
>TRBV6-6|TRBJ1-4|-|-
TGTGCCAGCAGTTCCCCGGACCGCGCAACTAATGAAAAACTGTTTTTT
CASSSPDRATNEKLFF
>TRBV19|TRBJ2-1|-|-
TGTGCCAGTAGTATCTATGAGCAGTTCTTC
CASSIYEQFF
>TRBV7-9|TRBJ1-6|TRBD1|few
TGTGCCAGCAGCCCGGGACAGGGACAATCACCCCTCCACTTT
CASSPGQGQSPLHF
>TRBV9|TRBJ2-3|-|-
TGTGCCAGCAATGTCGGGGACACAGATACGCAGTATTTT
CASNVGDTDTQYF
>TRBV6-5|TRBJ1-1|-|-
TGTGCCAGCAGTTACTCGAAGGGCAGGGGATTTACTGAAGCTTTCTTT
CASSYSKGRGFTEAFF
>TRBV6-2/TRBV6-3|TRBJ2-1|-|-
TGTGCCAGCAGTTACTCGGGCCGAAGGAATGAGCAGTTCTTC
CASSYSGRRNEQFF
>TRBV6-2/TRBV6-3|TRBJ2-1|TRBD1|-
TGTGCCAGCACCCTTGCCGGGACAGGGGGTGAGCAGTTCTTC
CASTLAGTGGEQFF
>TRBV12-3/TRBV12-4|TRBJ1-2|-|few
TGTGCCAGCAGTTACAGGCGGCAGATCTATGGCTACACCTTC
CASSYRRQIYGYTF
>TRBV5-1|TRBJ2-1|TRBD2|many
TGCGCCAGCAGCCCCGGACTAGCGGGATCCGATGAGCAGTTCTTC
CASSPGLAGSDEQFF
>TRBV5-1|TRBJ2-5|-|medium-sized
TGCGCCAGCAGCCCGGACGGGGACCAAGAGACCCAGTACTTC
CASSPDGDQETQYF
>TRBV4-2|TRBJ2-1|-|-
TGTGCCAGCAGCCAAGATCGGCTGCAACTCAATGAGCAGTTCTTC
CASSQDRLQLNEQFF
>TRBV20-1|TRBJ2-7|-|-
TGCAGTGCTAGAGACAACTACGAGCAGTACTTC
CSARDNYEQYF
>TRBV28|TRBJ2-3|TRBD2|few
TGTGCCAGCAGAGAGACTAGCGGGAGTAGCAGGGATACGCAGTATTTT
CASRETSGSSRDTQYF
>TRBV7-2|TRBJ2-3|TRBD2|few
TGTGCCAGCAGCTTAGGGGGAGCGGGAAGGGCAGATACGCAGTATTTT
CASSLGGAGRADTQYF
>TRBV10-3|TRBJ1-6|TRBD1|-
TGTGCCAGCAGCTCAGGCACCTCTACAGGGGGAATTCTAACAAAGAGCTCCTATAATTCACCCCTCCACTTT
CASSSGTSTGGILTKSSYNSPLHF